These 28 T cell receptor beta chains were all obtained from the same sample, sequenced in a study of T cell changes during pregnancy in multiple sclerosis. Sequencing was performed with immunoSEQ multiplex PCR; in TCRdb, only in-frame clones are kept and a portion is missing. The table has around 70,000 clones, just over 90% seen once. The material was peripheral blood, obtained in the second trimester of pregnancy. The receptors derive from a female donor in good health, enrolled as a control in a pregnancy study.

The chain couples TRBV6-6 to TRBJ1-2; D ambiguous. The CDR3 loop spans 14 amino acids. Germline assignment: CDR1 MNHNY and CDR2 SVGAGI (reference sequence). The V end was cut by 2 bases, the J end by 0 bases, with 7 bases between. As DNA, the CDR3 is TGTGCCAGCAGTTACGGAGGTTCTAACTATGGCTACACCTTC. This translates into CASSYGGSNYGYTF.

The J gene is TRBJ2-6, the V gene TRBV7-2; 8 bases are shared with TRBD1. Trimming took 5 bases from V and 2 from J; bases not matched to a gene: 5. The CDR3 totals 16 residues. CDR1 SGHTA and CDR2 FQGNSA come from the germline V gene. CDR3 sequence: CASSALTGAGANVLTF. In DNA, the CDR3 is TGTGCCAGCAGCGCCTTGACAGGGGCTGGGGCCAACGTCCTGACTTTC.

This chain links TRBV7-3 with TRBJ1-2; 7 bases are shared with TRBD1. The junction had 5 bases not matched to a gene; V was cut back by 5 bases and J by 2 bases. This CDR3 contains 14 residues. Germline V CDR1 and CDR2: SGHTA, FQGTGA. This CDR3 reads CASSPETGNYGYTF. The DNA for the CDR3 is TGTGCCAGCAGCCCCGAGACAGGGAACTATGGCTACACCTTC.

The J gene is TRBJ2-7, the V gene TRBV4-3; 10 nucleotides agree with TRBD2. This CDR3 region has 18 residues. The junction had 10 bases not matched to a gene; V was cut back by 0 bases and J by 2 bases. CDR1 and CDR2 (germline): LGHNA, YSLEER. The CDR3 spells CASSQDWSSGGGPYEQYF. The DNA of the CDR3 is TGCGCCAGCAGCCAAGATTGGTCTAGCGGGGGAGGGCCCTACGAGCAGTACTTC.

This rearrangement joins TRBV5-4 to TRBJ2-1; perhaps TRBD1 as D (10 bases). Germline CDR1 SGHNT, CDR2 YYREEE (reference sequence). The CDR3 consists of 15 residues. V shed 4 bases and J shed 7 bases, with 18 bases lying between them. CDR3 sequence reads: CASSAGGTGVNEQFF. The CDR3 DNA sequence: TGTGCCAGCAGCGCGGGAGGGACAGGGGTAAATGAGCAGTTCTTC.

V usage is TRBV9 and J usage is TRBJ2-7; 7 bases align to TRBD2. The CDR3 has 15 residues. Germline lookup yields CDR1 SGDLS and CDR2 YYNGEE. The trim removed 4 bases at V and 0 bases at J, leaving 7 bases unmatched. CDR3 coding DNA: TGTGCCAGCAGCCCGGGGGGAGCCCTCTCCTACGAGCAGTACTTC. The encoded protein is CASSPGGALSYEQYF.

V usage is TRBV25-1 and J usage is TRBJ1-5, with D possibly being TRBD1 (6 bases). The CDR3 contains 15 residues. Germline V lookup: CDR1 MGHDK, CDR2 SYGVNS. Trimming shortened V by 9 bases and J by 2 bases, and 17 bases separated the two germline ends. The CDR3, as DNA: TGTGCCAGATTTCCCAGGGGCTGGTGCAATCAGCCCCAGCATTTT. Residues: CARFPRGWCNQPQHF.

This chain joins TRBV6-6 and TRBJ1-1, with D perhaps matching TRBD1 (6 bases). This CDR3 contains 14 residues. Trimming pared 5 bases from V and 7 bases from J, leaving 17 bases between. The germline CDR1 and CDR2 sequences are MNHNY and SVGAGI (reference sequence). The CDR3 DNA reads TGTGCCAGCAGTCCCGCAGGGGCGAAGGTTGAAGCTTTCTTT. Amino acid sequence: CASSPAGAKVEAFF.

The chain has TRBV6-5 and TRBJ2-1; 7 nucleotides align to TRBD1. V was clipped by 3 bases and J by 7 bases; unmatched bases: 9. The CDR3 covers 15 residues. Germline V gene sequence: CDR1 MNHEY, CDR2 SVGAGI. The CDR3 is CASSYGGWDSNEQFF. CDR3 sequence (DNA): TGTGCCAGCAGTTATGGGGGCTGGGACAGTAATGAGCAGTTCTTC.

The CDR3 nucleotides read TGTGCCAGCAGCCCGGGGGACAGGCTCTCCTACGAGCAGTACTTC. This sequence encodes CASSPGDRLSYEQYF. The chain combines TRBV7-9 with TRBJ2-7; TRBD1 aligns across 8 bases. The CDR3 is 15 amino acids. V was pared by 5 bases and J by 0 bases, with 6 bases of the junction left unmatched. The V gene's germline CDR1 is SEHNR and CDR2 FQNEAQ (reference sequence).

The CDR3 protein is CASSPGQYNEQFF. DNA of the CDR3: TGTGCCAGCTCACCCGGACAGTACAATGAGCAGTTCTTC. This sequence joins TRBV18 and TRBJ2-1, with a weak D call TRBD1 (6 bases). V shed 3 bases and J shed 4 bases, with 7 bases lying between them. There are 13 residues in the CDR3. Germline V gene lookup returns CDR1 KGHSH and CDR2 LQKENI.

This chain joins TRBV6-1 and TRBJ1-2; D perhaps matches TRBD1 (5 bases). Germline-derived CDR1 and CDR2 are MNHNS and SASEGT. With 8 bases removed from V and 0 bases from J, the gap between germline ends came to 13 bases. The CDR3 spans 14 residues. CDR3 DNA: TGTGCCAGCTGGGGTCAGACAGCTAACTATGGCTACACCTTC. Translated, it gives CASWGQTANYGYTF.

The DNA of the CDR3 is TGTGCCACCAGCACATTAGACAGGGGCAACACCGGGGAGCTGTTTTTT. It yields the protein CATSTLDRGNTGELFF. The chain couples TRBV15 to TRBJ2-2, with 8 positions matching TRBD1. Germline-derived CDR1 and CDR2 are LNHNV and YYDKDF (reference sequence). V trimming: 4 bases; J trimming: 2 bases; junction bases outside the gene matches: 6. The CDR3 length is 16 residues.

CDR3 sequence: CASSLSLDTGELFF. CDR3 bases: TGTGCCAGCAGCTTAAGCCTGGACACCGGGGAGCTGTTTTTT. The V call is TRBV7-8, the J call TRBJ2-2; no clear D gene. The V gene lost 2 bases and the J gene lost 3 bases, with 7 bases spanning the gap. The CDR3 spans 14 residues. CDR1 and CDR2 from the germline V gene are SGHVS and FQNEAQ.

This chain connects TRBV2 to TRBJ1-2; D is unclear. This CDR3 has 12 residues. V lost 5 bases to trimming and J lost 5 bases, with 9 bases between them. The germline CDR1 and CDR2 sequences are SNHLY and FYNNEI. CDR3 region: CASSRDTYGYTF. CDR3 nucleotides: TGTGCCAGCAGTAGAGATACTTATGGCTACACCTTC.

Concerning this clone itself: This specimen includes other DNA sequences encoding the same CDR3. DNA for the CDR3: TGTGCCAGCAGCCCGGACAGGGGAAGTTACAATGAGCAGTTCTTC. Encoded protein: CASSPDRGSYNEQFF. J is TRBJ2-1 and V is TRBV6-5, with 9 nucleotides matching TRBD1. The CDR3 extends over 15 amino acids. The V gene end was trimmed by 6 bases and the J gene end by 4 bases; junction bases not matched to a gene: 7. Germline CDR1 and CDR2: MNHEY and SVGAGI.

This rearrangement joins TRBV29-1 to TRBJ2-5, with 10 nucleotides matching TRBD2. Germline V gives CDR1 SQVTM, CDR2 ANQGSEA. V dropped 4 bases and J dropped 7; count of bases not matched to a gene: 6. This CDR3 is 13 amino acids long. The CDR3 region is CSVVLAGPGTQYF. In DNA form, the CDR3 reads TGCAGCGTTGTACTAGCGGGGCCGGGGACCCAGTACTTC. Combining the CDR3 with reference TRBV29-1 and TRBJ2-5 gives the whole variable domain SAVISQKPSRDICQRGTSLTIQCQVDSQVTMMFWYRQQPGQSLTLIATANQGSEATYESGFVIDKFPISRPNLTFSTLTVSNMSPEDSSIYLCSVVLAGPGTQYFGPGTRLLVL.

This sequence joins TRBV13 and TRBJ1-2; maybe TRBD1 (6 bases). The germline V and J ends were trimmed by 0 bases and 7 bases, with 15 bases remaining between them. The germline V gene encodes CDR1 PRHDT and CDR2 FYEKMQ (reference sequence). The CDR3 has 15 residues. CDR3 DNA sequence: TGTGCCAGCAGCTTAGGGGTCGGCAGGGGCGCTGGCTACACCTTC. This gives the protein CASSLGVGRGAGYTF.

CDR3 nucleotides: TGCGCCAGCAGCCAAGGACCGGGGGGAACCCTCCACTTT. Its protein is CASSQGPGGTLHF. This chain connects TRBV4-1 to TRBJ1-6; D is perhaps TRBD1 (5 bases). Trimming took off 1 base at V and 14 bases at J, with 12 bases between the two ends. Per germline, CDR1 MGHRA and CDR2 YSYEKL. The CDR3 spans 13 residues.

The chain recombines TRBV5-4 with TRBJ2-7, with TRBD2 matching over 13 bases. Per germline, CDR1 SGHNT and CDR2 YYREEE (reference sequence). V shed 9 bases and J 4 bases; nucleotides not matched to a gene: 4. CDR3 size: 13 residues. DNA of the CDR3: TGTGCCACCCGGACTAGCGGGGGATACGAGCAGTACTTC. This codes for CATRTSGGYEQYF.

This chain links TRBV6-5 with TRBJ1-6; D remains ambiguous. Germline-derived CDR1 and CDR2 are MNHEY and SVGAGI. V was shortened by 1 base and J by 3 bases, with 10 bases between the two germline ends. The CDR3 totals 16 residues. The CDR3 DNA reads TGTGCCAGCAGTTACTTCCCGGTCCTCTATAATTCACCCCTCCACTTT. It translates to CASSYFPVLYNSPLHF.

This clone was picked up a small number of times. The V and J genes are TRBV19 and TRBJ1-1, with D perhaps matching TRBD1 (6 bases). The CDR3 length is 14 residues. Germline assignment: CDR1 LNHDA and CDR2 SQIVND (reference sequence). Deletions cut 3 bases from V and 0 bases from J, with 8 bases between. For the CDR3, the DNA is TGTGCCAGTAGTATGGACAGCCTGAACACTGAAGCTTTCTTT. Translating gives CASSMDSLNTEAFF.

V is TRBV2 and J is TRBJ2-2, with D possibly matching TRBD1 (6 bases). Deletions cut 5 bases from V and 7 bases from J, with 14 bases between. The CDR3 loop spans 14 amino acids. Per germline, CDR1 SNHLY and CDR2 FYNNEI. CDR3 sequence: CASSPNRDSGELFF. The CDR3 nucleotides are TGTGCCAGCAGTCCCAACAGGGATAGCGGGGAGCTGTTTTTT.

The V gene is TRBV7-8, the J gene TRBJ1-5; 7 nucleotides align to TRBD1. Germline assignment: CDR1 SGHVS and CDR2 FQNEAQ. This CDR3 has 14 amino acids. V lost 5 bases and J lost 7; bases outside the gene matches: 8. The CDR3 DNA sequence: TGTGCCAGCAGCAACCGGGACAGAAACCAGCCCCAGCATTTT. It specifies CASSNRDRNQPQHF. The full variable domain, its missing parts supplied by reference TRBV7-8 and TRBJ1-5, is GAGVSQSPRYKVAKRGQDVALRCDPISGHVSLFWYQQALGQGPEFLTYFQNEAQLDKSGLPSDRFFAERPEGSVSTLKIQRTQQEDSAVYLCASSNRDRNQPQHFGDGTRLSIL.

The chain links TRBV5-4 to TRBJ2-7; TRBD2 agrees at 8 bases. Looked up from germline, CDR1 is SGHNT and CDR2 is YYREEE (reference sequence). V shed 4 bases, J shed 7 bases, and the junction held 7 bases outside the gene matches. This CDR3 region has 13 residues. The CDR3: CASSRSGTREQYF. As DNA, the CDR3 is TGTGCCAGCAGCCGGTCAGGGACTAGGGAGCAGTACTTC.

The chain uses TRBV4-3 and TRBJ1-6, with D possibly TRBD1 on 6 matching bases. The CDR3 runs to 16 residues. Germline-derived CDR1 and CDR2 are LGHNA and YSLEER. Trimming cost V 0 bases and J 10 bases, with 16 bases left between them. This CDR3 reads CASSQEDDSGVSPLHF. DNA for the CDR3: TGCGCCAGCAGCCAAGAGGATGATTCAGGGGTCTCACCCCTCCACTTT.

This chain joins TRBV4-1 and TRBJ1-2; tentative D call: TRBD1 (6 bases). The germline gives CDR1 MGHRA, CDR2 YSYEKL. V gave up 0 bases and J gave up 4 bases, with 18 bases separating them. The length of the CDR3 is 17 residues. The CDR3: CASSQDPQDSLTYGYTF. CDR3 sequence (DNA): TGCGCCAGCAGCCAAGATCCGCAGGACAGTTTAACCTATGGCTACACCTTC.

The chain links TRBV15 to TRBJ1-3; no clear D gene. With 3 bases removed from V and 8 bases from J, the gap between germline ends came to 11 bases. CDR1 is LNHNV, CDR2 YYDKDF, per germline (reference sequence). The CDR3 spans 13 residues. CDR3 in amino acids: CATSRRQADTIYF. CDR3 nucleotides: TGTGCCACCAGCAGGCGCCAGGCAGACACCATATATTTT.